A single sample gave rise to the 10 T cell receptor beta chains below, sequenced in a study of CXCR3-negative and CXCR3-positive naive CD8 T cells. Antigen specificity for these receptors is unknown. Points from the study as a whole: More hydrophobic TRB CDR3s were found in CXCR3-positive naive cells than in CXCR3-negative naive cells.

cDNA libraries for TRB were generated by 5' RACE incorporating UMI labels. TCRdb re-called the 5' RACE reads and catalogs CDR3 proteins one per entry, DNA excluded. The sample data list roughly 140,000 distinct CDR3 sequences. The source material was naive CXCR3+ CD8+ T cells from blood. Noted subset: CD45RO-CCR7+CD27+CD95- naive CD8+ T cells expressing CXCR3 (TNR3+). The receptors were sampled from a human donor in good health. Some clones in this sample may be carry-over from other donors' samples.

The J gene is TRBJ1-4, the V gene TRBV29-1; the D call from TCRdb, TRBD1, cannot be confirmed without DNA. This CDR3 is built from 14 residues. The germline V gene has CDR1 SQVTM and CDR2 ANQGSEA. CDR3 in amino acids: CSVLLRDSHEKLFF.

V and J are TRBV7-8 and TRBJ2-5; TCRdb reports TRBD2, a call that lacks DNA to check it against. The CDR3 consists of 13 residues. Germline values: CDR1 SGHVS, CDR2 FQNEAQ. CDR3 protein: CASIPPERETQYF.

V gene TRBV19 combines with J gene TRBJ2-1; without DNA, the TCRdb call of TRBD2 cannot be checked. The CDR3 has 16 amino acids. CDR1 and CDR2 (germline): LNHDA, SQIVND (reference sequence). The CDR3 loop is CASSLTSGSFYNEQFF.

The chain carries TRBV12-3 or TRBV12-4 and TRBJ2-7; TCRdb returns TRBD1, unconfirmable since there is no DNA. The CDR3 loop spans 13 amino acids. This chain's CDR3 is CASGDRSYYEQYF.

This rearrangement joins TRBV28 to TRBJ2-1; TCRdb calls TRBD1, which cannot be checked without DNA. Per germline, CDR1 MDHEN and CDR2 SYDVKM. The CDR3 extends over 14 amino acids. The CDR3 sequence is CASSPGTAYNEQFF.

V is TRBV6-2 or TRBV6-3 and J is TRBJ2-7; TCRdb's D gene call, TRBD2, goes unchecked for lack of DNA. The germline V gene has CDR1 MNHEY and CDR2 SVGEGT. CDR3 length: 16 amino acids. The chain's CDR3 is CASSSDLAVRSYEQYF.

CDR3 sequence: CASSLQEDEQFF. V and J are TRBV7-9 and TRBJ2-1; no DNA is available, so the TRBD2 call from TCRdb remains unchecked. The CDR3 is 12 amino acids. Germline V gene data show CDR1 as SEHNR and CDR2 as FQNEAQ (reference sequence).

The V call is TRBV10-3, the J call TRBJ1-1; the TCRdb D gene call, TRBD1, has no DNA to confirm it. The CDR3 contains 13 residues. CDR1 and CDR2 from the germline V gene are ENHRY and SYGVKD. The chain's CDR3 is CAIRGEMNTEAFF.

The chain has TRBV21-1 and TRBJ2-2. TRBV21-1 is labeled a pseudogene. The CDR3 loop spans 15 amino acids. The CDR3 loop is CASSKVTANTGELFF.

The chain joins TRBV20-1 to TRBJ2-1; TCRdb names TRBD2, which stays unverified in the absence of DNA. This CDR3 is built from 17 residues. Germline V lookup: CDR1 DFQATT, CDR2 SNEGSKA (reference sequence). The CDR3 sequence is CSARGPGLAGVRYEQFF.